This TCR beta chain appears in the sequencing data of a study of T cell responses to AZD1222 COVID-19 vaccine. Study overall: Pooled samples include second doses given at about 4 or 12 weeks. Broader study findings: Baseline seropositives among AZD1222 recipients totaled only five to seven. Receipt of two AZD1222 doses was followed by a rise in Spike-specific TCR breadth and depth. Regions 160-218 and 743-854 dominated among vaccine-associated CD4 TCRs spanning spike.

Trimming pared 5 bases from V and 4 bases from J, leaving 17 bases between. Germline CDR1 reads SEHNR; CDR2 reads FQNEAQ (reference sequence). This CDR3 contains 15 residues. For this clone: Its antigen is as yet unknown.

Repertoires were generated with immunoSEQ multiplex PCR, while TCRdb's copy carries only in-frame clones and drops some. The top ten clones hold about 5% of a sample with about 110,000 clones, approximately 89% of them seen once. The chain joins TRBV7-9 to TRBJ1-2; D possibly corresponds to TRBD1 (6 bases). The receptor comes from an adult in good health. The material was peripheral blood, obtained on day 0 of AZD1222 vaccination. Here the CDR3 reads CASSPQGSRGYGYTF. CDR3 DNA sequence: TGTGCCAGCAGCCCTCAGGGGAGTAGAGGCTATGGCTACACCTTC.